This T cell receptor (beta chain) stems from a study of shared clonotypes between healthy human individuals. Measured with immunoSEQ multiplex PCR; TCRdb has only the in-frame clones, and not every one. The repertoire holds over a million clones, approximately 98.5% seen once, with roughly 0.35% in the top ten. The CDR3 is made up of 14 amino acids. Germline V CDR1 and CDR2: MNHEY, SVGAGI. The ends were cut back, 7 bases at V and 2 bases at J, with 15 bases in the middle. The chain uses TRBV6-5 and TRBJ2-7; D uncertain. The receptor was derived from a man aged 25-45 years in good health. The specimen was naive CD4+ T cells sorted from blood. The subset here: CD45RA+ positively selected. The DNA for the CDR3 is TGTGCCAGCAATGCTCTAGTGAGCGCCTACGAGCAGTACTTC. The encoded protein is CASNALVSAYEQYF.